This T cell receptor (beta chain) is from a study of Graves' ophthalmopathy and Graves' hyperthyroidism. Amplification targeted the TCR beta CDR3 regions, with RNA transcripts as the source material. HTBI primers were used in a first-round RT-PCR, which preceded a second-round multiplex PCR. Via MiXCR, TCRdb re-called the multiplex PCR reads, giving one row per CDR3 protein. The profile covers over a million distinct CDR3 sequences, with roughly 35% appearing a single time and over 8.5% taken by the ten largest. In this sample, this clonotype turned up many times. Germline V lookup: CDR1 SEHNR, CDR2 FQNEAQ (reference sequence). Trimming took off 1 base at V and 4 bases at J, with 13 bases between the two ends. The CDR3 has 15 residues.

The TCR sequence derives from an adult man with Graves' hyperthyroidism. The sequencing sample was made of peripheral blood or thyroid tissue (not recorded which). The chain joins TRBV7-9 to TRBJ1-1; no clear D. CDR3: CASSLGGLRGTEAFF. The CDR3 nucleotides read TGTGCCAGCAGCTTAGGAGGGTTACGAGGCACTGAAGCTTTCTTT. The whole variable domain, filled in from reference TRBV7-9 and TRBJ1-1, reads DTGVSQNPRHKITKRGQNVTFRCDPISEHNRLYWYRQTLGQGPEFLTYFQNEAQLEKSRLLSDRFSAERPKGSFSTLEIQRTEQGDSAMYLCASSLGGLRGTEAFFGQGTRLTVV.